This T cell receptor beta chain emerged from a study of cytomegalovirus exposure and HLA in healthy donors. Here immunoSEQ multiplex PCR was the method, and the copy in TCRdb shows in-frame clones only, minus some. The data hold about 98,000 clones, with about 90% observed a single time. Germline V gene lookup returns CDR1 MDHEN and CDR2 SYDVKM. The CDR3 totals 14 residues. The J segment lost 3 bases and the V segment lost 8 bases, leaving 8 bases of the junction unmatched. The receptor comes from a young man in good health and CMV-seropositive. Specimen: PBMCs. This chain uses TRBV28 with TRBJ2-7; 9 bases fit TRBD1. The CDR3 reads CASGEGTGNYEQYF. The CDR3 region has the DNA TGTGCCAGCGGAGAAGGGACAGGGAACTACGAGCAGTACTTC.